The rows below give T cell receptor beta chains drawn from one sample of a study of T cells of healthy individuals. TCRdb reanalysed the 5' RACE reads using MiXCR and keeps one entry per CDR3 protein. Of 90,000 to 100,000 distinct CDR3 sequences detected, around 17% appear once; the ten largest clones hold 6.2%. Receptors were obtained from a human donor in good health. CDR3s include the opening cysteine and the closing phenylalanine or tryptophan. The D gene is left open where the match is weak. The size entry is marked missing in some rows and otherwise reads once, few, many or a size class.

j_call clone_size v_call d_call cdr3_nt cdr3_aa
TRBJ2-1 . TRBV20-1 . TGCAGTGCCAATAGCCCTTCCCCGGAGCAGTTCTTC CSANSPSPEQFF
TRBJ1-5 many TRBV12-3/TRBV12-4 . TGTGCCAGCAGCCAAGGAGGGACCCTATTAAATCAGCCCCAGCATTTT CASSQGGTLLNQPQHF
TRBJ2-7 . TRBV28 TRBD1 TGTGCCAGCAGTAGACAGGGGGCGCTTGGCTTC CASSRQGALGF
TRBJ2-7 . TRBV14 TRBD1 TGTGCCAGCGCGAAGGGGGGGACAGGGGCCGGCTACGAGCAGTACTTC CASAKGGTGAGYEQYF
TRBJ2-3 few TRBV4-3 . TGCGCCAGCAGCCTTACCGGGACTGCAGATACGCAGTATTTT CASSLTGTADTQYF
TRBJ1-5 many TRBV27 . TGTGCCAGCAGTTTATCATACGCTGGTAGCAATCAGCCCCAGCATTTT CASSLSYAGSNQPQHF
TRBJ2-5 few TRBV7-9 . TGTGCCAGCAGCTTGGGTGTAGATGAGACCCAGTACTTC CASSLGVDETQYF
TRBJ2-1 many TRBV5-4 . TGTGCCAGCAGTCTTAGCGGACGGGGTGAGCAGTTCTTC CASSLSGRGEQFF
TRBJ2-3 . TRBV6-2/TRBV6-3 . TGTGCCAGCAGTTACTCGTCCGGAGATACGCAGTATTTT CASSYSSGDTQYF
TRBJ1-2 few TRBV6-5 TRBD1 TGTGCCAGCAGTTACTACGGACAGGGTGTAGGCTACACCTTC CASSYYGQGVGYTF